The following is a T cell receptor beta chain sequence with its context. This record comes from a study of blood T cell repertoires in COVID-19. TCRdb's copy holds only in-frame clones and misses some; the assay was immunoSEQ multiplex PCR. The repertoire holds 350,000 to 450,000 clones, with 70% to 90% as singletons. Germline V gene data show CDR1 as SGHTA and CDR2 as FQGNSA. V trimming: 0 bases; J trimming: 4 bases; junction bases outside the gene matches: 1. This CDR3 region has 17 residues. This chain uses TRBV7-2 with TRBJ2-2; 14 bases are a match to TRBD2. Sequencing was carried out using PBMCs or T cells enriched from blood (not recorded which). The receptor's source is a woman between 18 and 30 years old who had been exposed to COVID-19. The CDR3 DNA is TGTGCCAGCAGCTTAGCCGGACTAGCGGGAGGCACCGGGGAGCTGTTTTTT. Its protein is CASSLAGLAGGTGELFF.